This T cell receptor (beta chain) comes out of a study of T-cell reconstitution after alpha-beta-depleted transplantation in children. Worth noting for this clonotype: Antigen unknown.

CDR3 length: 16 residues. The germline V gene has CDR1 SGHVS and CDR2 FNYEAQ. V was clipped by 5 bases and J by 4 bases; unmatched bases: 7. Study findings and constraints: It was surviving recipient T cells and thymic progenitors that gave some patients high TCRbeta diversity at day 60. At around two months after transplant, the alpha-beta T cells were reportedly derived from several hundred expanded clones that came from non-depleted graft cells. Newly produced T cells mostly accounted for T-cell counts and diversity one year post-transplant.

Preparation of the TCRbeta library was carried out with unique molecular identifiers. From the PCR reads, TCRdb called clonotypes with MiXCR, one entry per CDR3 protein. Here the sample spans about 510,000 distinct CDR3 sequences, about an eighth being singletons. The source material was PBMCs, mostly from graft donor cells, sampled 180 days after TCRalphabeta/CD19-depleted stem cell transplant. The clonotype comes from a female patient aged 2 to 10 who had a stem cell transplant for aplastic anemia, so the T cells may come from the graft donor. This chain joins TRBV7-6 and TRBJ2-1; 11 bases line up with TRBD2. The chain's CDR3 is CASSPKTSGDYNEQFF. DNA for the CDR3: TGTGCCAGCAGCCCGAAGACTAGCGGGGATTACAATGAGCAGTTCTTC.